A single T cell receptor beta chain is shown here with its context. Its antigen is still unknown. The germline V and J ends were trimmed by 7 bases and 4 bases, with 13 bases remaining between them. From germline, CDR1 is SQVTM and CDR2 ANQGSEA. This CDR3 region has 12 residues. The data belong to a study of long-term antiretroviral therapy in people with HIV. Notes on the study in general: All blood samples came from the years 2004 to 2017, possibly under older ART regimens. ART adherence, viral resistance and therapy changes were undocumented. Diversity went up after ART and still fell short of transplant donor controls.

Version v3.0 of the immunoSEQ assay ran at survey level. Profiled with immunoSEQ multiplex PCR; TCRdb holds only in-frame clones, not every one. Of roughly 25,000 clones listed, around 80% were seen once; the top ten hold less than 2.5%. The chain is built from TRBV29-1 and TRBJ1-2; D gene unclear. This sample comprised unsorted PBMCs, obtained 3 years after starting antiretroviral therapy. The receptor comes from a man aged 50 to 60 with HIV. The CDR3 DNA follows: TGCAGCGCAACAGCGACGTCCTATGGCTACACCTTC. This encodes CSATATSYGYTF.